The rows below give T cell receptor beta chains drawn from one sample of a study of blood T cell repertoires in COVID-19. TCRdb's table, derived via immunoSEQ multiplex PCR, lists solely in-frame clones and lacks some. The sample comprises 200,000 to 300,000 clones, approximately 89% of which are singletons, and about 9.8% rests with the top ten. Sequenced input: peripheral blood. These receptors were taken from a middle-aged man who had recovered from COVID-19. CDR3s include the opening cysteine and the closing phenylalanine or tryptophan. The D gene is left open where the match is weak. Clone size, where shown, is once, few, many, or a class for clones that have expanded.

D gene	J gene	V gene	clone size	CDR3 DNA	CDR3 protein
.	TRBJ2-7	TRBV10-2	.	TGCGCCAGCAGTCTTAGCGCCTACGAGCAGTACTTC	CASSLSAYEQYF
TRBD2	TRBJ2-3	TRBV6-1	.	TGTGCCAGCAGTGAAAGTATGCGGGGGGGCGCAGATACGCAGTATTTT	CASSESMRGGADTQYF
TRBD1	TRBJ1-6	TRBV6-1	.	TGTGCCAGCAGTGAGAACGACAGGGTCGGCAATTCACCCCTCCACTTT	CASSENDRVGNSPLHF
TRBD2	TRBJ2-3	TRBV7-7	.	TGTGCCAGCAGCGGAGGGACTAGCGGGAGCGGAACGCAGTATTTT	CASSGGTSGSGTQYF
.	TRBJ2-1	TRBV24-1	.	TGTGCCACCCAGGGCAGGGGATACAATGAGCAGTTCTTC	CATQGRGYNEQFF
TRBD2	TRBJ2-5	TRBV10-3	few	TGTGCCATCAGTGAGTCGACTTCGGGAGGGCCTCGAGAGACCCAGTACTTC	CAISESTSGGPRETQYF
.	TRBJ1-1	TRBV19	.	TGTGCCAGTACCGTGGGGGGGGGCTGGAGCACTGAAGCTTTCTTT	CASTVGGGWSTEAFF
.	TRBJ2-1	TRBV3-1/TRBV3-2	.	TGTGCCAGCAGCGTATTGACAGCCTACAATGAGCAGTTCTTC	CASSVLTAYNEQFF
TRBD2	TRBJ2-3	TRBV11-2	.	TGTGCCAGCAGCTTTCTTCCAGCGGGGGGACACATCACAGATACGCAGTATTTT	CASSFLPAGGHITDTQYF
.	TRBJ2-5	TRBV7-8	.	TGTGCCAGCAGCTTAGGCGTGACCCAGTACTTC	CASSLGVTQYF
.	TRBJ2-7	TRBV27	.	TGTGCCAGCAGTTCCCCCTTCCACGAGCAGTACTTC	CASSSPFHEQYF
.	TRBJ1-6	TRBV4-2	.	TGTGCCAGCAGCCAAGAAGCAACCTTTGGTTCACCCCTCCACTTT	CASSQEATFGSPLHF
TRBD1	TRBJ1-6	TRBV14	once	TGTGCCAGCAGCCCTACCGGACAGGGGGCGAATTCACCCCTCCACTTT	CASSPTGQGANSPLHF
.	TRBJ2-1	TRBV7-2	once	TGTGCCAGCAGCCCTATTGGGGACTCATACAATGAGCAGTTCTTC	CASSPIGDSYNEQFF
TRBD2	TRBJ2-7	TRBV7-4	.	TGTGCCAGCAGCACCCCAGTGGGGCGTAGCGGGGTTTCCTACGAGCAGTACTTC	CASSTPVGRSGVSYEQYF
TRBD1	TRBJ1-4	TRBV7-9	.	TGTGCCAGCCGCGGACAGGGTGGGACTAATGAAAAACTGTTTTTT	CASRGQGGTNEKLFF
TRBD2	TRBJ2-3	TRBV7-2	.	TGTGCCAGCAGCTTTAGACTAGCGGGGGACACAGATACGCAGTATTTT	CASSFRLAGDTDTQYF
.	TRBJ1-5	TRBV24-1	.	TGTGCCACCAGTGCCGGGGGCAATCAGCCCCAGCATTTT	CATSAGGNQPQHF
.	TRBJ1-5	TRBV20-1	.	TGCAGTGCTAGTTCAGGGAGCAATCAGCCCCAGCATTTT	CSASSGSNQPQHF
.	TRBJ1-1	TRBV25-1	.	TGTGCCAGCAGTGAATTTTATCGCAGGGACACTGAAGCTTTCTTT	CASSEFYRRDTEAFF
.	TRBJ1-2	TRBV5-6	.	TGTGCCAGCAGCTTGTCTTCTAACTATGGCTACACCTTC	CASSLSSNYGYTF
.	TRBJ1-2	TRBV6-5	.	TGTGCCAGCTCAAGGGGGGGAAACTATGGCTACACCTTC	CASSRGGNYGYTF